The clone carrying this T cell receptor (beta chain) has just a few counts. Germline-derived CDR1 and CDR2 are SGDLS and YYNGEE. This CDR3 spans 15 amino acids. The germline V and J ends were trimmed by 4 bases and 1 base, with 12 bases remaining between them. Cohort assignment relied on participant-reported clinical history. Two negative PCRs, clearance, or symptom resolution had been documented for recovered Cohort 3 donors. The data are from a study of blood T cell repertoires in COVID-19. Here immunoSEQ multiplex PCR was the method, and the copy in TCRdb shows in-frame clones only, minus some. The sample lists 110,000 to 150,000 clones, around 87% occurring once.

The chain employs TRBV9 and TRBJ2-1; TRBD1 might be the D (6 bases). Sequenced: PBMCs or T cells enriched from blood (not recorded which). The TCR originated in a man between 60 and 75 years old who had recovered from COVID-19. For the CDR3, the DNA is TGTGCCAGCAGCACCCGACAGGTATCCTACAATGAGCAGTTCTTC. Residues: CASSTRQVSYNEQFF.